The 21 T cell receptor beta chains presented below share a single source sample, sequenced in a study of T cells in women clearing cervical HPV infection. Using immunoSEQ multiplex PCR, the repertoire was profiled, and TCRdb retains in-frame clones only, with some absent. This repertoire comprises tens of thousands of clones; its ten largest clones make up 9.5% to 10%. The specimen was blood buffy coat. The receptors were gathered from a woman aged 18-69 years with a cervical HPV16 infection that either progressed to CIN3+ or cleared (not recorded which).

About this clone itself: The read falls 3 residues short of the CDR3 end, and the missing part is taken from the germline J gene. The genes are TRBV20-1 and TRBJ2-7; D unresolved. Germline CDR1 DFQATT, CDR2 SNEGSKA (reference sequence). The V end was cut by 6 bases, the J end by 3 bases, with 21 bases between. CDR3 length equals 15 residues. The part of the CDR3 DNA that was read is TGCAGTGCATCGCCCGGGTATGATATGAACTACGAG. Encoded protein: CSASPGYDMNYE. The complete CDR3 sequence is CSASPGYDMNYEQYF.

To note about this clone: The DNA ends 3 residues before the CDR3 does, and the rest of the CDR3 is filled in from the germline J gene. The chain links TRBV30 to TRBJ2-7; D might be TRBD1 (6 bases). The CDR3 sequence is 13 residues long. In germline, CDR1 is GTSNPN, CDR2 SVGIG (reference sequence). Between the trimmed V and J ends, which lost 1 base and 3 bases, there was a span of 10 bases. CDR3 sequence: CAWSGGTHYEQYF. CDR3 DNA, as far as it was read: TGTGCCTGGAGTGGTGGGACACACTACGAG. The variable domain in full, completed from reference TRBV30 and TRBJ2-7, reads SQTIHQWPATLVQPVGSPLSLECTVEGTSNPNLYWYRQAAGRGLQLLFYSVGIGQISSEVPQNLSASRPQDRQFILSSKKLLLSDSGFYLCAWSGGTHYEQYFGPGTRLTVT.

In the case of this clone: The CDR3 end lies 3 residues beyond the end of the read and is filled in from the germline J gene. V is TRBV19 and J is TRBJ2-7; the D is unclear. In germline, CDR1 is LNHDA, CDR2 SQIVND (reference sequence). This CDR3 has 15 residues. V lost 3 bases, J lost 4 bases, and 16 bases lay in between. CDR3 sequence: CASSIQSGPPYEQYF. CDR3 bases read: TGTGCCAGTAGTATCCAATCAGGTCCCCCGTACGAG.

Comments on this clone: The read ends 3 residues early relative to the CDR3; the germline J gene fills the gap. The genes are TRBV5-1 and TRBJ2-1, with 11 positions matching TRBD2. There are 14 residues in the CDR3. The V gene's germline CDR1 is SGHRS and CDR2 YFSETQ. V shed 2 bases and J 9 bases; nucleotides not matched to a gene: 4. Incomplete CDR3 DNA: TGCGCCAGCAGCTTTATAGCGGGAGGGGCTGAG. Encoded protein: CASSFIAGGAE. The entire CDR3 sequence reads CASSFIAGGAEQFF. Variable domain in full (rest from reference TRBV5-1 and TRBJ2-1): KAGVTQTPRYLIKTRGQQVTLSCSPISGHRSVSWYQQTPGQGLQFLFEYFSETQRNKGNFPGRFSGRQFSNSRSEMNVSTLELGDSALYLCASSFIAGGAEQFFGPGTRLTVL.

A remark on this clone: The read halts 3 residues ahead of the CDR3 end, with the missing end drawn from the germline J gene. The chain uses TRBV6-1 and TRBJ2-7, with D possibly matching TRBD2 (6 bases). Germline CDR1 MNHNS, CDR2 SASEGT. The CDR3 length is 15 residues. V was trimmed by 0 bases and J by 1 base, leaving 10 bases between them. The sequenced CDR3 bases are TGTGCCAGCAGTGAAGCAACGGGGACTTCCTACGAG. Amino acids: CASSEATGTSYE. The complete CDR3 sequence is CASSEATGTSYEQYF.

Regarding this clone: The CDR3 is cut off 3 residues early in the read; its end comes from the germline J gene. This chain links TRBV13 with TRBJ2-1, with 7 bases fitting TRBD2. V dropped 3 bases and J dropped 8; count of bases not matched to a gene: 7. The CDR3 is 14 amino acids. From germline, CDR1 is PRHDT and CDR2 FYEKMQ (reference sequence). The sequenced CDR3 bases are TGTGCCAGCAGCTTGCGGACTAGAGACTATGAG. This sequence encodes CASSLRTRDYE. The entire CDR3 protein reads CASSLRTRDYEQFF.

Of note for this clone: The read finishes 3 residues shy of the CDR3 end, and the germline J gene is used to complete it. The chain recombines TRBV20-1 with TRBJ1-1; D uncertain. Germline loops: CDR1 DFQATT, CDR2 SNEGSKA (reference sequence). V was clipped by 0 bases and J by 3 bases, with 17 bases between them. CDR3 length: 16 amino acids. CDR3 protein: CSARDLDKRSYTEAFF. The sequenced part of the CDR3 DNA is TGCAGTGCTAGAGATTTAGACAAAAGATCGTACACTGAA.

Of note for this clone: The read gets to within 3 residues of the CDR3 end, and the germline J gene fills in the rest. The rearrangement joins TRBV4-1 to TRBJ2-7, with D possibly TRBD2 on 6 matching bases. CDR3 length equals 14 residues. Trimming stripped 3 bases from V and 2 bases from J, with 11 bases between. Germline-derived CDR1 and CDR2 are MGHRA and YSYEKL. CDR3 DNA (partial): TGCGCCAGCAGCCACCAAGCGGGTCCCTACGAG. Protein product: CASSHQAGPYE. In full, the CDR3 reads CASSHQAGPYEQYF.

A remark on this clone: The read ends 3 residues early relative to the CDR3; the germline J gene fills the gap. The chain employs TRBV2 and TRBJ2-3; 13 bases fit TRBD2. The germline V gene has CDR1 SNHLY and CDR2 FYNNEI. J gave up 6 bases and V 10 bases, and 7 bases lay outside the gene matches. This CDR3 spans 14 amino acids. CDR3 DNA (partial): TGTGCCACTCTCCGGGGACTAGCGGGGGATACG. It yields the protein CATLRGLAGDT. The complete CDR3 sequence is CATLRGLAGDTQYF.

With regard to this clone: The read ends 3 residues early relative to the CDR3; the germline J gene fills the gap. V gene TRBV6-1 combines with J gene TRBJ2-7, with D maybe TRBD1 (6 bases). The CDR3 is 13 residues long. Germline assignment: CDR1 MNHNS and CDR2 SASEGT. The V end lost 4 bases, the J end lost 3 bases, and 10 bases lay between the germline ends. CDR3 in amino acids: CASSVNRVYEQYF. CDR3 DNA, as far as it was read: TGTGCCAGCAGTGTCAACAGGGTCTACGAG.

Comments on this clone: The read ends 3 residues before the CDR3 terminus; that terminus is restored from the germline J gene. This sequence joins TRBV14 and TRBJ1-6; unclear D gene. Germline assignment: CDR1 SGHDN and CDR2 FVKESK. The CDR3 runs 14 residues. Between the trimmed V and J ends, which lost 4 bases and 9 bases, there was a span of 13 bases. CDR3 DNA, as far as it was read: TGTGCCAGCAGCCCAATAATCGAGGGTTCACCC. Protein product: CASSPIIEGSP. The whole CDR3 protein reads CASSPIIEGSPLHF.

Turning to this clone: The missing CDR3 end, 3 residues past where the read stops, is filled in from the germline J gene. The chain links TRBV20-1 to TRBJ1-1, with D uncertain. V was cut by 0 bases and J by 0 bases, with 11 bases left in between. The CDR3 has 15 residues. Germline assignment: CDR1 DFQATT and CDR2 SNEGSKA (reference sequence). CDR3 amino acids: CSARDSRRMNTEAFF. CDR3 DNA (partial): TGCAGTGCTAGAGACTCCAGGAGGATGAACACTGAA.

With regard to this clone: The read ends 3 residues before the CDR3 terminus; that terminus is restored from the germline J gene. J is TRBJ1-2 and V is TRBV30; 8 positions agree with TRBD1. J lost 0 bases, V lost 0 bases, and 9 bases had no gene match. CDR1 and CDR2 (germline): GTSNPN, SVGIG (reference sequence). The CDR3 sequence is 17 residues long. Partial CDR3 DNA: TGTGCCTGGAGTGTAGTACAGGGGGGACGAGCTAACTATGGC. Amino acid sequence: CAWSVVQGGRANYG. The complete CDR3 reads CAWSVVQGGRANYGYTF.

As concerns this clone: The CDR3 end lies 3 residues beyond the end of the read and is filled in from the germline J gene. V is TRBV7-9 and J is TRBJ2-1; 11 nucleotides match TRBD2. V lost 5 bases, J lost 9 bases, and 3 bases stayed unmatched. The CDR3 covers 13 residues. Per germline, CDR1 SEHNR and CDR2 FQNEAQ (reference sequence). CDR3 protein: CASSVLAGAEQFF. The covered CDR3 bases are TGTGCCAGCAGCGTACTAGCGGGAGCTGAG.

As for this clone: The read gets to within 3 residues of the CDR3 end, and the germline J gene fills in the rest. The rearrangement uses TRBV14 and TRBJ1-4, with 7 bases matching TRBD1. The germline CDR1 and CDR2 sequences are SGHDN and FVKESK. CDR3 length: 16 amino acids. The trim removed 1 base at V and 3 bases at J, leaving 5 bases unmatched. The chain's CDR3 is CASSQGPGQPNEKLFF. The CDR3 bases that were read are TGTGCCAGCAGCCAAGGGCCGGGACAGCCTAATGAAAAA.

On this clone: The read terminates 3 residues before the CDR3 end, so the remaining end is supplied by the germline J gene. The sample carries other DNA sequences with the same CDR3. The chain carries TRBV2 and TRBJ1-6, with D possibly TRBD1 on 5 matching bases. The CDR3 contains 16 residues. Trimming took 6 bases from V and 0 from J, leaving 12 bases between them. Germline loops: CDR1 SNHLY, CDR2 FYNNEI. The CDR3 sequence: CASRPGTSSYNSPLHF. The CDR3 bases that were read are TGTGCCAGCAGGCCGGGGACTAGCTCCTATAATTCACCC.

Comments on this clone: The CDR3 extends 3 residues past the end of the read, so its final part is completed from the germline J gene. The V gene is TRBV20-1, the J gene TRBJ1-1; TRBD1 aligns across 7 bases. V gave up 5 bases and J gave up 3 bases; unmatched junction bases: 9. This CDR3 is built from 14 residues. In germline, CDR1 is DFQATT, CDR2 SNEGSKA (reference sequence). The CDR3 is CSASPGQAYTEAFF. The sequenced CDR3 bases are TGCAGTGCTTCGCCCGGACAGGCCTACACTGAA.

CDR3 in amino acids: CASSDAGDGSGANVLTF. CDR3 bases read: TGTGCCAGCAGTGACGCGGGGGACGGCTCTGGGGCCAACGTC. The chain links TRBV6-4 to TRBJ2-6, with 7 bases matching TRBD2. With the read ending 3 residues before the CDR3 end, the germline J gene is used to fill in that end. V trimming: 2 bases; J trimming: 0 bases; junction bases outside the gene matches: 4. From germline, CDR1 is MRHNA and CDR2 SNTAGT. CDR3 size: 17 residues.

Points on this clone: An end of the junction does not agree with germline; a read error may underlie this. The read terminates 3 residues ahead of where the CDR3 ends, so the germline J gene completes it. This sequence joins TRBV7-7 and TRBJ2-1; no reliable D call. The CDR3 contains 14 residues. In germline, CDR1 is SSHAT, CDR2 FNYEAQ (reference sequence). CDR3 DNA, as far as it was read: TGTGCTAGCAGCAGCCCCGAAGCGCCTGGTGAG. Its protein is CASSSPEAPGE. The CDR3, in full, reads CASSSPEAPGEQFF.

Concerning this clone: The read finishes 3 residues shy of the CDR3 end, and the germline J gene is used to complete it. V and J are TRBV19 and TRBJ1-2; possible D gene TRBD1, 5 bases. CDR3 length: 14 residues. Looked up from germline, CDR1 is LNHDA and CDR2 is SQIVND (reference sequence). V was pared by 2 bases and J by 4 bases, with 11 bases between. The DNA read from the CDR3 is TGTGCCAGTAGTATATCGGCGGGGGGCTATGGC. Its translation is CASSISAGGYG. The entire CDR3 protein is CASSISAGGYGYTF.

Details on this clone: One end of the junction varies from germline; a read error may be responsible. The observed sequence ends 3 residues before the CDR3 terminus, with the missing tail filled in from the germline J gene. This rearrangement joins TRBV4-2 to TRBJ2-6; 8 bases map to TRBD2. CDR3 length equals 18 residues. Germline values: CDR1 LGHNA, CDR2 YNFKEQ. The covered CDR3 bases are TGTGCCAGCAACCAAGTTGCGGGAGGAACCCCTGGGGCCAACGTC. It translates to CASNQVAGGTPGANV. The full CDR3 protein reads CASNQVAGGTPGANVLTF.